The present T cell receptor beta chain was sequenced within a study of blood T cell repertoires in COVID-19. Study context: The origin of the acute and convalescent COVID-19 samples was the United States, Italy and Spain. T cells, B-cell-depleted T cells, or PBMCs supplied cDNA or gDNA.

Trimming took 6 bases from V and 3 from J, leaving 18 bases between them. Germline lookup yields CDR1 SNHLY and CDR2 FYNNEI. This CDR3 comprises 16 residues. In the original workflow: Quantification of nucleated cells was approximated via reference gene primer amplification. Libraries were prepared by immunoSEQ multiplex PCR; TCRdb keeps only in-frame clonotypes and omits some of them. From that table come the V and J calls and clone size; the DNA was used to work out D and trimming. The table records 200,000 to 300,000 clones, more than 85% of them present only once. V and J are TRBV2 and TRBJ1-5, with D possibly being TRBD1 (5 bases). The receptor was isolated from a woman in her sixties or seventies with active or convalescent COVID-19. Source material: peripheral blood. The DNA for the CDR3 is TGTGCCAGCAGCCCCCGAGACCGGGACTACAATCAGCCCCAGCATTTT. It translates to CASSPRDRDYNQPQHF.